Following are 20 T cell receptor beta chains from one sample sequenced in a study of cytomegalovirus exposure and HLA in healthy donors (dated by TCRdb to about 2017). The library was made by the immunoSEQ multiplex PCR assay. TCRdb holds this immuneACCESS table with in-frame rearrangements only. Some clones are missing; in checked studies, unresolved V genes explain under half, and the rest has no known cause. Counted in this sample were roughly 220,000 clones; 90% to 95% of them appeared once. The ten top clones hold 0.85% to 1.2% of the sample. The sequenced sample was PBMCs. These receptors were collected from a young woman in good health and CMV-seronegative.

A single count supports this clone. The rearrangement uses TRBV6-1 and TRBJ2-1, with D possibly being TRBD2 (6 bases). With 0 bases removed from V and 8 bases from J, the gap between germline ends came to 20 bases. The CDR3 covers 17 residues. Looked up from germline, CDR1 is MNHNS and CDR2 is SASEGT. CDR3 coding DNA: TGTGCCAGCAGTGAAGCGCGTTCTAGCTGGGGGGTAGATGAGCAGTTCTTC. This translates into CASSEARSSWGVDEQFF.

This chain uses TRBV19 with TRBJ2-1; D is perhaps TRBD2 (5 bases). Germline CDR1 and CDR2: LNHDA and SQIVND (reference sequence). V was clipped by 6 bases and J by 4 bases, with 16 bases between them. This CDR3 has 15 residues. The CDR3 region is CASSGREKLYNEQFF. DNA of the CDR3: TGTGCCAGTAGCGGCCGGGAAAAATTATACAATGAGCAGTTCTTC.

The V gene is TRBV19, the J gene TRBJ1-5; TRBD1 agrees at 9 bases. Germline CDR1 reads LNHDA; CDR2 reads SQIVND (reference sequence). V shed 3 bases and J 4 bases; nucleotides not matched to a gene: 7. This CDR3 has 16 amino acids. This chain's CDR3 is CASSMRDRAGNQPQHF. CDR3 DNA sequence: TGTGCCAGTAGTATGAGGGACAGGGCTGGGAATCAGCCCCAGCATTTT.

V and J are TRBV25-1 and TRBJ2-5; 7 nucleotides agree with TRBD1. CDR1 MGHDK and CDR2 SYGVNS come from the germline V gene. V dropped 3 bases and J dropped 0; count of bases not matched to a gene: 13. CDR3 size: 18 residues. The CDR3 DNA reads as TGTGCCAGCAGTGAGATGACAGGGACAACGGTATACCAAGAGACCCAGTACTTC. It encodes CASSEMTGTTVYQETQYF.

This chain connects TRBV9 to TRBJ2-7; 13 bases map to TRBD2. CDR1 and CDR2 from the germline V gene are SGDLS and YYNGEE. This CDR3 spans 16 amino acids. The junction had 9 bases not matched to a gene; V was cut back by 4 bases and J by 5 bases. The CDR3 DNA is TGTGCCAGCAGCCCTCAACTAGCGGGAGGGTATAACGAGCAGTACTTC. Translation gives CASSPQLAGGYNEQYF.

The chain couples TRBV27 to TRBJ1-1, with 7 bases aligning to TRBD1. Germline V gene data show CDR1 as MNHEY and CDR2 as SMNVEV (reference sequence). V was clipped by 3 bases and J by 7 bases; unmatched bases: 2. This CDR3 is built from 12 residues. CDR3 nucleotide sequence: TGTGCCAGCAGTTTCAGGGGGAATGAAGCTTTCTTT. This codes for CASSFRGNEAFF.

A single count supports this clone. The rearrangement uses TRBV27 and TRBJ2-7; tentatively, D is TRBD1 (6 bases). The V end was cut by 7 bases, the J end by 2 bases, with 18 bases between. CDR1 MNHEY and CDR2 SMNVEV come from the germline V gene (reference sequence). The CDR3 contains 15 residues. The CDR3 DNA follows: TGTGCCAGCACTCACGGCAGGACAGCCCCCTACGAGCAGTACTTC. Protein: CASTHGRTAPYEQYF.

This clone was found a few times. The chain recombines TRBV19 with TRBJ2-1, with no clear D. Looked up from germline, CDR1 is LNHDA and CDR2 is SQIVND (reference sequence). V gave up 5 bases and J gave up 7 bases, with 15 bases separating them. This CDR3 region has 14 residues. Here the CDR3 reads CASSAPSARNEQFF. As DNA, the CDR3 is TGTGCCAGTAGTGCGCCCTCTGCGAGGAATGAGCAGTTCTTC.

The genes are TRBV2 and TRBJ2-5; the D gene is possibly TRBD2 (7 bases). Germline CDR1 reads SNHLY; CDR2 reads FYNNEI. This CDR3 region has 13 residues. Trimming shortened V by 6 bases and J by 3 bases, and 11 bases separated the two germline ends. The CDR3 protein is CASRGGEKETQYF. The DNA for the CDR3 is TGTGCCAGCAGAGGGGGGGAAAAAGAGACCCAGTACTTC.

V and J are TRBV27 and TRBJ1-4; possibly TRBD1 for D (5 bases). From germline, CDR1 is MNHEY and CDR2 SMNVEV (reference sequence). Trimming removed 4 bases from V and 7 bases from J, with 16 bases in between. The CDR3 is 15 amino acids. CDR3 DNA: TGTGCCAGCAGTTATATCCCGGTGGGGCGTGAAAAACTGTTTTTT. This sequence encodes CASSYIPVGREKLFF.

The chain has TRBV11-2 and TRBJ2-3; the D gene is possibly TRBD1 (5 bases). Trimming left V 4 bases short and J 6 bases short, with 14 bases between. In germline, CDR1 is SGHAT, CDR2 FQNNGV. The length of the CDR3 is 14 residues. The DNA for the CDR3 is TGTGCCAGCAGCTACTTGACAGCCGGGGATACGCAGTATTTT. It yields the protein CASSYLTAGDTQYF.

This rearrangement joins TRBV5-1 to TRBJ1-1; a weak D match, TRBD1 (5 bases). The CDR3 sequence is 14 residues long. The V gene lost 3 bases and the J gene lost 8 bases, with 17 bases spanning the gap. Germline V gives CDR1 SGHRS, CDR2 YFSETQ. CDR3 protein: CASSSPYPRQEAFF. The CDR3 DNA follows: TGCGCCAGCAGCTCGCCCTATCCCAGACAGGAAGCTTTCTTT.

The J gene is TRBJ2-7, the V gene TRBV15; possible D gene TRBD1, 6 bases. Germline V CDR1 and CDR2: LNHNV, YYDKDF (reference sequence). The CDR3 is 15 amino acids. V lost 1 base and J lost 4, with 14 bases in between. CDR3 loop: CATSRARGEFYEQYF. CDR3 in DNA: TGTGCCACCAGCAGAGCCAGGGGAGAGTTTTACGAGCAGTACTTC.

This chain connects TRBV15 to TRBJ1-5; 7 positions match TRBD1. The CDR3 totals 15 residues. The V gene end was trimmed by 5 bases and the J gene end by 4 bases; junction bases not matched to a gene: 8. Germline-derived CDR1 and CDR2 are LNHNV and YYDKDF (reference sequence). CDR3: CATSAHRQGNQPQHF. DNA of the CDR3: TGTGCCACCAGCGCACATAGACAGGGAAATCAGCCCCAGCATTTT.

CDR3 DNA: TGTGCCAGCAGACTCACAGGGATCTCCTACAATGAGCAGTTCTTC. Translating gives CASRLTGISYNEQFF. The V and J genes are TRBV11-2 and TRBJ2-1; tentative D call: TRBD1 (6 bases). Trimming shortened V by 6 bases and J by 0 bases, and 12 bases separated the two germline ends. The CDR3 runs to 15 residues. Germline V gene lookup returns CDR1 SGHAT and CDR2 FQNNGV.

The chain carries TRBV4-1 and TRBJ2-1; 7 nucleotides line up with TRBD2. Unmatched junction bases numbered 4, after V lost 0 bases and J lost 2 bases. CDR3 length: 16 residues. Looked up from germline, CDR1 is MGHRA and CDR2 is YSYEKL. The CDR3 DNA reads TGCGCCAGCAGCCAAGATTGGCTAGCGGCCTACAATGAGCAGTTCTTC. Amino acids: CASSQDWLAAYNEQFF.

The rearrangement links TRBV6-5 to TRBJ1-2; TRBD1 matches at 7 bases. Germline assignment: CDR1 MNHEY and CDR2 SVGAGI. This CDR3 has 14 amino acids. With V trimmed by 0 bases and J by 2 bases, 0 bases remained unmatched. The CDR3 sequence: CASSYSGQNYGYTF. Written as DNA, the CDR3 is TGTGCCAGCAGTTACTCGGGACAGAACTATGGCTACACCTTC.

The V gene is TRBV15, the J gene TRBJ2-4, with 7 bases matching TRBD2. The length of the CDR3 is 17 residues. Per germline, CDR1 LNHNV and CDR2 YYDKDF (reference sequence). The J segment lost 0 bases and the V segment lost 0 bases, leaving 5 bases of the junction unmatched. For the CDR3, the DNA is TGTGCCACCAGCAGAGATTTAGGGAGGGTAGCCAAAAACATTCAGTACTTC. The encoded protein is CATSRDLGRVAKNIQYF. The entire variable domain, with the rest obtained from reference TRBV15 and TRBJ2-4, is as follows: DAMVIQNPRYQVTQFGKPVTLSCSQTLNHNVMYWYQQKSSQAPKLLFHYYDKDFNNEADTPDNFQSRRPNTSFCFLDIRSPGLGDTAMYLCATSRDLGRVAKNIQYFGAGTRLSVL.

V and J are TRBV6-6 and TRBJ2-7; the match to TRBD1 covers 7 bases. This CDR3 comprises 14 residues. Germline V gives CDR1 MNHNY, CDR2 SVGAGI (reference sequence). V lost 4 bases and J lost 4; bases outside the gene matches: 7. The CDR3 region is CASSFPPQGYEQYF. DNA of the CDR3: TGTGCCAGCAGTTTCCCCCCACAGGGGTACGAGCAGTACTTC.

V and J are TRBV5-1 and TRBJ1-1; D uncertain. The CDR3 has 14 amino acids. Trimming removed 4 bases at V and 1 base at J, with 11 bases between. From germline, CDR1 is SGHRS and CDR2 YFSETQ. The CDR3 region is CASSPQTTNTEAFF. Here the CDR3 DNA reads TGCGCCAGCAGCCCTCAGACAACGAACACTGAAGCTTTCTTT.